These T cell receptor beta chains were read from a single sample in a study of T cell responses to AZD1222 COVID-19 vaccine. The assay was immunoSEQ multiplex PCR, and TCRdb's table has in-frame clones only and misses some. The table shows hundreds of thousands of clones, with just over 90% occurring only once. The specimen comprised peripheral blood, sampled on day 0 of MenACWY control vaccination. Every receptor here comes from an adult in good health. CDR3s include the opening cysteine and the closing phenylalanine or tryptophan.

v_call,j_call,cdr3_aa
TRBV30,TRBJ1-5,CAWSVGTGELWPQHF
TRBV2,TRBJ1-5,CASSRDRSNQPQHF
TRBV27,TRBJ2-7,CASSWGDRVAEQYF
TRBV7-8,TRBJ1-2,CASSLSGETGYTF
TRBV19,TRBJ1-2,CASTMGPYGYTF
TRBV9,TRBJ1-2,CASSAPKPGQSASNYGYTF
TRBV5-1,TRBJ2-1,CASSNRGYNEQFF
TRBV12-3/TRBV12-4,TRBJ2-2,CASRLTGELFF
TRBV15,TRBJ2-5,CATSRAQGGETQYF
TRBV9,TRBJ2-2,CASSPRMTNTGELFF
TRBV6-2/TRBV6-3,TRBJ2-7,CASSYLLAGVSSYEQYF
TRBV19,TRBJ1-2,CASSWTANYGYTF
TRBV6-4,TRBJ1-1,CASRATGVNTEAFF
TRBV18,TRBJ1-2,CASSTQDGLSLGYTF
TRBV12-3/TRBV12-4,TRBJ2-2,CASMDGELFF
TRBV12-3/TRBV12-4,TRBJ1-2,CASSPASKIGYTF
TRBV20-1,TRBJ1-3,CSASKISGNTIYF
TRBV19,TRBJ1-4,CASSTAAANEKLFF
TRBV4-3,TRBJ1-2,CASSQDPRAPNYGYTF
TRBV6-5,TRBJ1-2,CASSPGTETYGYTF
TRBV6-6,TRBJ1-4,CASSGGLRGEKLFF
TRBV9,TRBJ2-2,CASSAQPGGGNTGELFF
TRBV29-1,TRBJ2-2,CSVGSSREPGELFF
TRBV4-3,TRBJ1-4,CASSQDPGRNEKLFF
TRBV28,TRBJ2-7,CASSFLEYEQYF
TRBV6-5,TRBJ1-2,CASSSVQGRGGYTF
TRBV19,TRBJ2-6,CASTPPGIGANVLTF
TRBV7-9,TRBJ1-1,CASTPVGGAGTEAFF